This TCR beta chain is drawn from a study of T cell changes during pregnancy in multiple sclerosis. Libraries were prepared by immunoSEQ multiplex PCR; TCRdb keeps only in-frame clonotypes and omits some of them. The sample shows roughly 45,000 clones, 75% to 90% of them seen only once. The CDR3 loop spans 13 amino acids. Germline V CDR1 and CDR2: SGHAT, FQNNGV. V lost 5 bases, J lost 2 bases, and 3 bases stayed unmatched. The sample consisted of peripheral blood, taken in the first trimester of pregnancy. This clonotype was sampled from a female donor in good health, enrolled as a control in a pregnancy study. The V call is TRBV11-2, the J call TRBJ2-7; 7 bases are shared with TRBD1. The CDR3 region has the DNA TGTGCCAGCAGCCCGACAGGGACCTACGAGCAGTACTTC. This sequence encodes CASSPTGTYEQYF.